Listed below are T cell receptor beta chains from one sample, sequenced in a study of blood T cell repertoires in COVID-19. Sequenced by immunoSEQ multiplex PCR; TCRdb stores in-frame clones only, minus some. The table lists about 130,000 clones, approximately 85% of them singletons. Sequencing input: peripheral blood. The receptors shown here come from a woman of 80 years or more with COVID-19, enrolled during active disease. Each CDR3 is given without its conserved first and last residue. Each record gives: V gene, clone size, CDR3 protein. The size field is filled for only some rows; it gives once, few, many or a size class.

TRBV7-2 NA ASSLDGGGLSYEQY
TRBV6-2/TRBV6-3 NA ASSPAGTGTGGDQPQH
TRBV3-1/TRBV3-2 NA ASSQDPVGQPQH
TRBV6-4 NA ASSQGPYNEQF
TRBV19 NA ASSTPGGVWYTEAF
TRBV6-2/TRBV6-3 medium-sized ASSTGDAGELF
TRBV5-4 NA ASSLAGKPGQNEQF
TRBV19 once ASSTGVLSGNTIY
TRBV3-1/TRBV3-2 NA ASSQDPIGGLAGNEQF
TRBV19 NA ASSIKGTRASGSYEQY
TRBV9 once ASNGGDGSYNEQF
TRBV14 NA ASSPLGDTQY
TRBV3-1/TRBV3-2 NA ASSQGQGFMNTEAF
TRBV10-2 NA ASSVSQNTGANVLT
TRBV29-1 NA SVSNPTGHVAGELF
TRBV19 NA ASRGQGTNTGELF
TRBV6-2/TRBV6-3 NA ASSYSGGGMGENEKLF
TRBV19 NA ASRKTDTGELF
TRBV27 NA ASRHGGGPYNSPLH
TRBV24-1 NA ATSDLGVGVQQF
TRBV7-2 NA ASSPRDRGSGANVLT
TRBV11-1 NA ASRTSGSSYNEQF
TRBV21-1 NA ASSKIAGTGNEQF
TRBV7-9 once ASSLEVRTGVPGANVLT
TRBV28 NA ASSVGDRGNGYT
TRBV7-2 NA ASSLAGENEQF
TRBV9 NA ASSVAIANTDTQY
TRBV7-2 NA ASSLAADRGPGYT
TRBV2 NA ASKGLAGVQDEQF
TRBV19 NA ASSMTNRNTGELF
TRBV5-5 NA ASSLWAGGGGGYT
TRBV6-5 once ASSRDRITGELF
TRBV27 NA ASSTLYEQY
TRBV14 once ASSPQQGNTIY
TRBV19 NA ASSIQGPSYSNQPQH
TRBV28 NA ASSGGPASTDTQY
TRBV20-1 NA SASLSLEAF
TRBV19 NA ASSRTGAGYT
TRBV7-2 NA ASSLDPGGGSYEQY